Given below is one T cell receptor beta chain in context. Its target is not known. The entry originates in a study of T cells expressing NK-cell markers. Overall study: According to the study, TCR beta repertoires originated from sorted CD3+CD56+NKG2C+, CD3+CD56+NKG2C- and CD3+CD56-NKG2C+ T cells.

Study-wide results and limits: Six of the donors carried dominant NKG2C+ clonotypes that took up roughly 1.0-8% of their CD8+ T cells.

CDR1 is SGHVS and CDR2 is FQNEAQ in the germline V gene. The CDR3 runs 15 residues. TCRdb re-called the 5' RACE reads and shows each CDR3 protein once, DNA omitted. Its clone listing holds fewer than 40,000 distinct CDR3 sequences. This TCR was recovered from a woman between 18 and 69 years old in good health. Sequences were obtained from blood T cells: a sorted CD56 or NKG2C T cell subset, CD4+ or CD8+ T cells, or bulk PBMC T cells (not recorded which). The V gene is TRBV7-8, the J gene TRBJ2-4; the TCRdb call, TRBD1, lacks DNA for checking. The chain's CDR3 is CASSLAGQMGDIQYF.